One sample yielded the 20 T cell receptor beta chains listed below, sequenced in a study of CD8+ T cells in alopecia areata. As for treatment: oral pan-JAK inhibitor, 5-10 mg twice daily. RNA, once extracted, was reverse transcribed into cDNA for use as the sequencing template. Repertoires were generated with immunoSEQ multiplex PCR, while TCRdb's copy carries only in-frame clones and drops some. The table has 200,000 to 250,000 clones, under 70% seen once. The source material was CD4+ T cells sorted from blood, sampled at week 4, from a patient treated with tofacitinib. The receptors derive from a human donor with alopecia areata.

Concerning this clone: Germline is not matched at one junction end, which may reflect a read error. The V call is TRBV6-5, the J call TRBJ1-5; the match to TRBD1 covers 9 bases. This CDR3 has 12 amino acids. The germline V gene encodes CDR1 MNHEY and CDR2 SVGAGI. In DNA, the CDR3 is TGTGCCAGCAGTTACCCGCCGGACAGGGGCTTTTTT. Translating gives CASSYPPDRGFF.

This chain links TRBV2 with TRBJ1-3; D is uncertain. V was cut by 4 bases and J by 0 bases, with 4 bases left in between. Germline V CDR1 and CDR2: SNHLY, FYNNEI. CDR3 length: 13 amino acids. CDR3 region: CASSGTSGNTIYF. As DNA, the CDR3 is TGTGCCAGCAGTGGAACCTCTGGAAACACCATATATTTT.

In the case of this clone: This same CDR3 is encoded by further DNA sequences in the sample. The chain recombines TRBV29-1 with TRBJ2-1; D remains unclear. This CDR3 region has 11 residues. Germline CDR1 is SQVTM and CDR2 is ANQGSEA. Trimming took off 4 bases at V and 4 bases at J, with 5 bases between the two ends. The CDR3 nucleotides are TGCAGCGTTGGGACGTACAATGAGCAGTTCTTC. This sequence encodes CSVGTYNEQFF.

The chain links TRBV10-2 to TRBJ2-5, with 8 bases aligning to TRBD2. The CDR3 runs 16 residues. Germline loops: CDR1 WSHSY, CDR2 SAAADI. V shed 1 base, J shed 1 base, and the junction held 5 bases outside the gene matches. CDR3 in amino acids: CASSEWRAGAQETQYF. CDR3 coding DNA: TGCGCCAGCAGTGAGTGGCGAGCGGGGGCCCAAGAGACCCAGTACTTC.

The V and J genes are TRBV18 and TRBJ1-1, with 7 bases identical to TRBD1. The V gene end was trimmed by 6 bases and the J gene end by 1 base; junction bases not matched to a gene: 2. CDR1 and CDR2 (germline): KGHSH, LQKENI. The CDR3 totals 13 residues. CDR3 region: CASSGQKNTEAFF. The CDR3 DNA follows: TGTGCCAGCTCGGGACAGAAGAACACTGAAGCTTTCTTT.

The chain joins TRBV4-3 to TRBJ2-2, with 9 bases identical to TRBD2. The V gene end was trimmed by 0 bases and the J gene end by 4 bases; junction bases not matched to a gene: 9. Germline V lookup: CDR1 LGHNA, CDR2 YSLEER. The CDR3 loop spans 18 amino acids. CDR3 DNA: TGCGCCAGCAGCCAAGATCCCGGGCTAGCGGGGAGCACCGGGGAGCTGTTTTTT. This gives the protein CASSQDPGLAGSTGELFF.

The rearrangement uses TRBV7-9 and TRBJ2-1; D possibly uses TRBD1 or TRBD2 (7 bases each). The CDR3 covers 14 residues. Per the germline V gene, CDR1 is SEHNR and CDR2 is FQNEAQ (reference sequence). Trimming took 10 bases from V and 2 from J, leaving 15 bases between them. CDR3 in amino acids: CATSGGATYNEQFF. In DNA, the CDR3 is TGTGCCACCTCAGGGGGGGCAACCTACAATGAGCAGTTCTTC.

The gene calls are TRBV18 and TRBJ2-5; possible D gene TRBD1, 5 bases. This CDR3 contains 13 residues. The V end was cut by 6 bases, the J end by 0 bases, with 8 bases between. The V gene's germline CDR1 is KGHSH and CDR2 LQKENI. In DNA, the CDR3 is TGTGCCAGCTCCAAGGGGAACCAAGAGACCCAGTACTTC. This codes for CASSKGNQETQYF.

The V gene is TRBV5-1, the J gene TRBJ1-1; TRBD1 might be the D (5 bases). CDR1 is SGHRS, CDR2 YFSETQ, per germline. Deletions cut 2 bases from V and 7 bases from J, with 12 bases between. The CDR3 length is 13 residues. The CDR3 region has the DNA TGCGCCAGCAGCTTATCGAAGCAGGGTGAAGCTTTCTTT. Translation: CASSLSKQGEAFF.

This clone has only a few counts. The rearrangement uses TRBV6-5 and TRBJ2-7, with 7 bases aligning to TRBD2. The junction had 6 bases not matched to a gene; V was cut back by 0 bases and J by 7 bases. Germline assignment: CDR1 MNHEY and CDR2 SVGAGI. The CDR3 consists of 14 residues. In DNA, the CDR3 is TGTGCCAGCAGTTACTCGGGAGGGACGAGGGAGCAGTACTTC. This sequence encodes CASSYSGGTREQYF.

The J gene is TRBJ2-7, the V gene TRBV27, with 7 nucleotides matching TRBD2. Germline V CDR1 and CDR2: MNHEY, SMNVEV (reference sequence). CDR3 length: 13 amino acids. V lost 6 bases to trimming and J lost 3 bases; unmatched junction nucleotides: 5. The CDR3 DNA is TGTGCCAGCAGCCGGGACTACGACTACGAGCAGTACTTC. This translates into CASSRDYDYEQYF.

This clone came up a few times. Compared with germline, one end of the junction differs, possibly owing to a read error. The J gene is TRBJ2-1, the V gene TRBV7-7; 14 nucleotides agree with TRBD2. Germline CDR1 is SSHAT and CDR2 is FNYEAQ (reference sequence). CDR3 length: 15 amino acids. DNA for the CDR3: TGTGCTAGCAGCCGCGGGACTAGCGGGGGAAATGAGCAGTTCTTC. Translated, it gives CASSRGTSGGNEQFF.

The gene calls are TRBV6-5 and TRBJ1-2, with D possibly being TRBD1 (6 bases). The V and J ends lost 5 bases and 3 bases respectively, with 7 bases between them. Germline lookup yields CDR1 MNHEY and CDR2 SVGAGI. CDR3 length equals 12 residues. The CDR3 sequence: CASSEGDYGYTF. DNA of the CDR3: TGTGCCAGCAGTGAGGGGGACTATGGCTACACCTTC.

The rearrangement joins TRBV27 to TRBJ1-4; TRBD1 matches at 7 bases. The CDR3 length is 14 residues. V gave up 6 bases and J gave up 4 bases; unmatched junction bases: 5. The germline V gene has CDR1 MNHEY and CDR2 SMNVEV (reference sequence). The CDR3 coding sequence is TGTGCCAGCAGAGGACAGGCCGGTAATGAAAAACTGTTTTTT. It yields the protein CASRGQAGNEKLFF.

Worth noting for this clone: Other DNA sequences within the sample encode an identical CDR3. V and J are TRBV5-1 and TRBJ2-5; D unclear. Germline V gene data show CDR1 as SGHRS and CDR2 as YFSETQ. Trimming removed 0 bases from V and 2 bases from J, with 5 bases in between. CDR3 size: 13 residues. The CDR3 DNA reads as TGCGCCAGCAGCTTGGTGGGACAAGAGACCCAGTACTTC. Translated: CASSLVGQETQYF. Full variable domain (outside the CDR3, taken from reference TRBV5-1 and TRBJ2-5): KAGVTQTPRYLIKTRGQQVTLSCSPISGHRSVSWYQQTPGQGLQFLFEYFSETQRNKGNFPGRFSGRQFSNSRSEMNVSTLELGDSALYLCASSLVGQETQYFGPGTRLLVL.

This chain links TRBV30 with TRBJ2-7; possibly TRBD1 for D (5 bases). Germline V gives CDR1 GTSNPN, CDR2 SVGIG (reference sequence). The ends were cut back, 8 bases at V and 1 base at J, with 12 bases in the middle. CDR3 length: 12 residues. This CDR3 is CALMDISYEQYF. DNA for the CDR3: TGTGCCCTGATGGACATTTCCTACGAGCAGTACTTC.

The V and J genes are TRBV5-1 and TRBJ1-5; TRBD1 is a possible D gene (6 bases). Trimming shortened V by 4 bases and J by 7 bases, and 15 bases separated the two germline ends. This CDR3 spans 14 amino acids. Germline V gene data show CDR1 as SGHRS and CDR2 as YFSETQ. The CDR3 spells CASSEGGLDQPQHF. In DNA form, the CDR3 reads TGCGCCAGCAGCGAGGGGGGATTAGACCAGCCCCAGCATTTT.

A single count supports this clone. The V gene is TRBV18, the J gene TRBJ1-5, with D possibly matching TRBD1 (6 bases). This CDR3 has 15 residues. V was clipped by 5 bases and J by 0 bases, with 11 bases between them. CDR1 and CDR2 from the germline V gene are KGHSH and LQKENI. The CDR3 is CASSSRGSSNQPQHF. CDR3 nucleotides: TGTGCCAGCTCATCAAGGGGGAGTAGCAATCAGCCCCAGCATTTT.

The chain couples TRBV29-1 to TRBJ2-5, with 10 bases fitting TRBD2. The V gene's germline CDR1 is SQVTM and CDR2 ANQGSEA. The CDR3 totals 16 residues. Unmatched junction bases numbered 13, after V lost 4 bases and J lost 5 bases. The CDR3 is CSVGASSGGAWETQYF. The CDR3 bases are TGCAGCGTTGGAGCCTCGAGCGGGGGGGCTTGGGAGACCCAGTACTTC.

Here the CDR3 reads CASSPRTGSTEAFF. DNA for the CDR3: TGTGCCAGCTCACCAAGGACAGGGAGTACTGAAGCTTTCTTT. J is TRBJ1-1 and V is TRBV18; 8 bases are a match to TRBD1. Germline assignment: CDR1 KGHSH and CDR2 LQKENI. This CDR3 region has 14 residues. Unmatched junction bases numbered 4, after V lost 2 bases and J lost 5 bases.